A few counts support the clone carrying this T cell receptor (beta chain). Its antigen is undetermined. The data belong to a study of beta chain features in type 1 diabetes. Study-wide findings and caveats: TCRB CDR3s from Type 1 diabetes patients were moderately but significantly shorter in all four CD4+ subsets. Whether HLA type influences TCRB rearrangement remained unresolved here.

Sequencing targeted expressed TCRB transcripts, as all isolated RNA had been reverse transcribed. Profiling relied on immunoSEQ multiplex PCR, and the TCRdb table lists in-frame clones only, not all of them. The top ten hold 0.015% to 0.017% of the sample, which has roughly 290,000 clones, roughly 15% seen once. The sample comprised naive CD4+ T cells from blood. The TCR comes from a man between 18 and 29 years old with type 1 diabetes.

CDR3 DNA: TGTGCCTGGAGGACCGGGATCCAGACCTACGAGCAGTACTTC. Translated, it gives CAWRTGIQTYEQYF. The chain has TRBV30 and TRBJ2-7; perhaps TRBD2 as D (5 bases). V was clipped by 3 bases and J by 2 bases, with 14 bases between them. Germline CDR1 is GTSNPN and CDR2 is SVGIG (reference sequence). The CDR3 runs to 14 residues.